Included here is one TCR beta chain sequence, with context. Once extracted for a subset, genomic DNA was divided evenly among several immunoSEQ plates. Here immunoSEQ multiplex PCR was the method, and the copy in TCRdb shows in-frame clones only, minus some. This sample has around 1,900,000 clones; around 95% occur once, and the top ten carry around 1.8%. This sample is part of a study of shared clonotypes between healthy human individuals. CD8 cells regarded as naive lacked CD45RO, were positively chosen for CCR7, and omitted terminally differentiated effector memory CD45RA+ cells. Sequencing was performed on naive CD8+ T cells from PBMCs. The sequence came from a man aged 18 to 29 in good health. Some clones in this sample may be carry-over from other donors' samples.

The CDR3 DNA reads as TGTGCCAGCAGCTCCACAGGGGACGACACTGAAGCTTTCTTT. Translated: CASSSTGDDTEAFF. The chain recombines TRBV7-9 with TRBJ1-1; 7 nucleotides agree with TRBD1. This CDR3 spans 14 amino acids. V shed 4 bases and J 3 bases; nucleotides not matched to a gene: 5. From germline, CDR1 is SEHNR and CDR2 FQNEAQ (reference sequence).